The present entry profiles one T cell receptor (beta chain) with its context. The sample belongs to a study of cytomegalovirus exposure and HLA in healthy donors. It was with 60 Vbeta and 13 Jbeta primers that the PCR ran. The data were produced by immunoSEQ multiplex PCR, yet TCRdb's version contains in-frame clones alone and is incomplete. Of 140,000 or so clones in the sample, around 72% are singletons; the top ten hold 2% to 2.5%. Looked up from germline, CDR1 is LNHNV and CDR2 is YYDKDF (reference sequence). The length of the CDR3 is 16 residues. V gave up 0 bases and J gave up 3 bases, with 12 bases separating them.

The sequence was obtained from a man aged 40-55 years in good health and CMV-seronegative. The sequenced sample was PBMCs. The V gene is TRBV15, the J gene TRBJ1-5, with D tentatively TRBD1 (5 bases). The CDR3 DNA sequence: TGTGCCACCAGCAGAGATCCCGGGGGGAACAATCAGCCCCAGCATTTT. This sequence encodes CATSRDPGGNNQPQHF.